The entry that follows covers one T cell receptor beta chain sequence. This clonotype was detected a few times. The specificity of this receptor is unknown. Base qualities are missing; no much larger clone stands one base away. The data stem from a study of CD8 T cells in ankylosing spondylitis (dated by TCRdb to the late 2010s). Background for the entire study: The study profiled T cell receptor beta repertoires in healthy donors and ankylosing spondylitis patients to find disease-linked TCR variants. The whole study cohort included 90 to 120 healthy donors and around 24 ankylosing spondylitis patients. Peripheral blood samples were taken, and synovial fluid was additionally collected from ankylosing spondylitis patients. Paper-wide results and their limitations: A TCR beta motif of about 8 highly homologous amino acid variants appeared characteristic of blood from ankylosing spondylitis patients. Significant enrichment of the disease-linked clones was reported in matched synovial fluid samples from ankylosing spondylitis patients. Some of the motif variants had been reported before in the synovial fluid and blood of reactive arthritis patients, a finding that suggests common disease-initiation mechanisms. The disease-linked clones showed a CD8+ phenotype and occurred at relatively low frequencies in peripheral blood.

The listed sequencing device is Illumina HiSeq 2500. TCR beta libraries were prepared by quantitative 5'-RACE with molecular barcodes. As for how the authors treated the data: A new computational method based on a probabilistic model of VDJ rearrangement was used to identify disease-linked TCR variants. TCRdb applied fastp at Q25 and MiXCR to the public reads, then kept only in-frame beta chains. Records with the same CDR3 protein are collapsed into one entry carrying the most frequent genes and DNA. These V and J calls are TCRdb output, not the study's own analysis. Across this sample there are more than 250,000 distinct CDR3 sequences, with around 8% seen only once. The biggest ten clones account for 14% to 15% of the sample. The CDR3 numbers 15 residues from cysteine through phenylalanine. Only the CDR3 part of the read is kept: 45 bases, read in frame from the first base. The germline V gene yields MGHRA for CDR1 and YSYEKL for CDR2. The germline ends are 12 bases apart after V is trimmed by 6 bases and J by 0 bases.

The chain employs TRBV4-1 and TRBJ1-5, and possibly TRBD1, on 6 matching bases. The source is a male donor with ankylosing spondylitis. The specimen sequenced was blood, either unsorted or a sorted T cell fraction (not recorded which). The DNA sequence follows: TGCGCCAGCAGGTTGCAGGGGAATAGCAATCAGCCCCAGCATTTT. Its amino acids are CASRLQGNSNQPQHF.